The source of this T cell receptor (beta chain) is a study of identifying expanded T cells in peripheral blood. Sequencing was performed with immunoSEQ multiplex PCR; in TCRdb, only in-frame clones are kept and a portion is missing. This sample has 90,000 to 100,000 clones, with about nine tenths found just once. The CDR3 is made up of 12 amino acids. V lost 1 base to trimming and J lost 6 bases, with 4 bases between them. Looked up from germline, CDR1 is WSHSY and CDR2 is SAAADI. Sequencing was done on a sample of blood. This TCR was recovered from a person aged 18 to 75 in good health. The rearrangement links TRBV10-2 to TRBJ2-1, with D unresolved. This CDR3 reads CASSEWTNEQFF. The DNA for the CDR3 is TGCGCCAGCAGTGAGTGGACCAATGAGCAGTTCTTC.